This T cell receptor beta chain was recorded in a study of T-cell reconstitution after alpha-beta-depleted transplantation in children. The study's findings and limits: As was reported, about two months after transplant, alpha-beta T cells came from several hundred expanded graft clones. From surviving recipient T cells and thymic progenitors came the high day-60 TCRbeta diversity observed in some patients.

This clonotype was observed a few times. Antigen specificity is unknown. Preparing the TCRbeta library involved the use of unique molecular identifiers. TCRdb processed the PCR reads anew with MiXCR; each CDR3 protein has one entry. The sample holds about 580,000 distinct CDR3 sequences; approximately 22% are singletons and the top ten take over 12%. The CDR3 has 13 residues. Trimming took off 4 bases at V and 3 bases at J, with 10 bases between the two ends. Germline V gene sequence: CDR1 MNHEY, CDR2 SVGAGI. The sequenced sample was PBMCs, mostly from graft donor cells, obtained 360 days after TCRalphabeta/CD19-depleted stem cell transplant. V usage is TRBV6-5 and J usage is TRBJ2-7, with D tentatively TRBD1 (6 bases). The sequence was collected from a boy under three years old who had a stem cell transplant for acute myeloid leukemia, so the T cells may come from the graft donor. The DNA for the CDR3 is TGTGCCAGCAGTTCCAGGACAGACTACGAGCAGTACTTC. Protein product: CASSSRTDYEQYF.